One sample yielded the 8 T cell receptor beta chains listed below, sequenced in a study of tumor-infiltrating lymphocytes in primary liver carcinoma. RNA was extracted from whole blood without cell sorting, alongside germline DNA. Reverse transcription of roughly 470 ng total RNA with a constant-region primer produced TCR beta cDNA. What produced the TCR beta libraries was three nested multiplex PCR rounds using slightly modified ARM-PCR. It was with TRBV1-TRBV30 forward primers and a C-beta reverse primer that the first two PCR rounds were run, at roughly 10 cycles each. MiXCR, run by TCRdb on the multiplex PCR reads, gives a single entry per CDR3 protein. The sample includes roughly 330,000 distinct CDR3 sequences, around 60% of them seen just once. Sequenced: peripheral blood. The receptor set was obtained from a man aged 40-49 years with primary liver carcinoma and hepatitis B virus infection.

In regard to this clonotype: An end of the junction differs from the germline gene, which may be a read error. As DNA, the CDR3 is TGTGCCAGCAGCCGACAGGGTGCGGCCTACGTGCAGTACTTC. It codes for CASSRQGAAYVQYF. The rearrangement joins TRBV11-2 to TRBJ2-7, with TRBD1 matching 7 bases. The CDR3 sequence is 14 residues long. Germline V gives CDR1 SGHAT, CDR2 FQNNGV.

The J gene is TRBJ1-5, the V gene TRBV4-1; D unresolved. This CDR3 comprises 16 residues. The V gene lost 3 bases and the J gene lost 9 bases, with 21 bases spanning the gap. Germline-derived CDR1 and CDR2 are MGHRA and YSYEKL. In nucleotides, the CDR3 is TGCGCCAGCAGCCATGAGCGGGGTCTGGAGGAGGGGCCCCAGCATTTT. Protein sequence: CASSHERGLEEGPQHF.

This clonotype has only one observation. A much larger clone sits a single nucleotide away, making a read error possible. V gene TRBV4-3 combines with J gene TRBJ2-7; unclear D gene. The germline V gene has CDR1 LGHNA and CDR2 YSLEER. The CDR3 is 14 amino acids. This CDR3 reads CASSQALGSYVQYF. As DNA, the CDR3 is TGCGCCAGCAGCCAAGCCCTGGGCTCCTACGTGCAGTACTTC.

Concerning this clonotype: A much larger clonotype is one base distant, so this may be a read error. V gene TRBV6-2 or TRBV6-3 combines with J gene TRBJ1-2; D call uncertain. CDR1 and CDR2 (germline): MNHEY, SVGEGT. The V end lost 4 bases, the J end lost 5 bases, and 14 bases lay between the germline ends. The CDR3 covers 14 residues. The DNA of the CDR3 is TGTGCCAGCAGTTCCGACTCCGACGTGTATGGCTACACCTTC. This sequence encodes CASSSDSDVYGYTF.

For this clonotype: A much larger clone lies one base from this, so it may be a read error. The chain joins TRBV6-2 or TRBV6-3 to TRBJ1-2; maybe TRBD1 (6 bases). Germline CDR1 reads MNHEY; CDR2 reads SVGEGT. The CDR3 totals 13 residues. The DNA of the CDR3 is TGTGCCAGCAGTTACCGGGACAACTATGGCAACACCTTC. Residues: CASSYRDNYGNTF.

Comment on this clonotype: At one end, the junction sequence differs from germline, possibly due to a read error. The chain is built from TRBV11-2 and TRBJ2-1, with 8 nucleotides matching TRBD2. The CDR3 length is 14 residues. The germline gives CDR1 SGHAT, CDR2 FQNNGV. CDR3 residues: CASRLAGTYNEQSF. CDR3 nucleotides: TGTGCCAGCAGGTTAGCGGGAACCTACAATGAGCAGTCCTTC. Together with reference TRBV11-2 and TRBJ2-1, the CDR3 gives the full variable domain: EAGVAQSPRYKIIEKRQSVAFWCNPISGHATLYWYQQILGQGPKLLIQFQNNGVVDDSQLPKDRFSAERLKGVDSTLKIQPAKLEDSAVYLCASRLAGTYNEQSFGPGTRLTVL.

In regard to this clonotype: The conserved final phenylalanine or tryptophan is absent from the CDR3, which likely points to a read error. This sequence joins TRBV4-1 and TRBJ2-7; D remains unclear. Trimming pared 2 bases from V and 4 bases from J, leaving 15 bases between. The length of the CDR3 is 15 residues. CDR1 and CDR2 from the germline V gene are MGHRA and YSYEKL. CDR3 nucleotides: TGCGCCAGCAGCCAAAACTACTTCTTTGGGTACGAGCAGTACCTC. Translating gives CASSQNYFFGYEQYL.

On this clonotype itself: This could be a read error, since a much larger clone is one nucleotide away. The chain has TRBV6-2 or TRBV6-3 and TRBJ2-7; tentatively, D is TRBD2 (6 bases). Trimming left V 6 bases short and J 0 bases short, with 12 bases between. This CDR3 comprises 14 residues. Per germline, CDR1 MNHEY and CDR2 SVGEGT. The CDR3 sequence is CASRLSGPSYEQYF. CDR3 in DNA: TGTGCCAGCAGACTCAGCGGGCCCTCCTACGAGCAGTACTTC.